The 19 T cell receptor beta chains reported below all come from one sample, sequenced in a study of T cell clonality in common variable immunodeficiency. Assay used: immunoSEQ multiplex PCR; TCRdb lists only in-frame clones, some missing. This sample has about 81,000 clones, each found more than once. Sequenced material: peripheral blood mononuclear cells. These TCRs come from a person aged 18 to 70 in good health.

This clone was detected many times. The CDR3 end lies 3 residues beyond the end of the read and is filled in from the germline J gene. This chain uses TRBV5-3 with TRBJ1-6; TRBD1 is a possible D gene (5 bases). TRBV5-3 is treated as an ORF (open reading frame) with a function not yet certain. Trimming shortened V by 4 bases and J by 3 bases, and 23 bases separated the two germline ends. The CDR3 has 19 residues. The sequenced CDR3 bases are TGTGCCAGAAGCCCGGAACAGGAAAATTGGCGAAACTATAATTCACCC. Translating it yields CARSPEQENWRNYNSP. The full CDR3 reads CARSPEQENWRNYNSPLHF.

This clone occurred many times. With the read ending 3 residues before the CDR3 end, the germline J gene is used to fill in that end. The rearrangement links TRBV10-3 to TRBJ2-6, with a possible D match to TRBD2 (6 bases). Germline V gives CDR1 ENHRY, CDR2 SYGVKD. Trimming cost V 4 bases and J 0 bases, with 16 bases left between them. This CDR3 spans 18 amino acids. CDR3 DNA (partial): TGTGCCATCAGTGTAAAAGTTGTGGGACTCTCTGGGGCCAACGTC. Residues: CAISVKVVGLSGANV. The full CDR3 sequence reads CAISVKVVGLSGANVLTF.

This clone came up many times. Read data end 3 residues before the CDR3 end; the end is taken from the germline J gene. The chain is built from TRBV12-3 or TRBV12-4 and TRBJ1-5; tentative D call: TRBD1 (5 bases). V gave up 3 bases and J gave up 7 bases, with 16 bases separating them. The CDR3 is 15 residues long. CDR3 loop: CASSLGQSIGQPQHF. The CDR3 bases that were read are TGTGCCAGCAGTTTGGGGCAGTCAATAGGCCAGCCC.

This clone has at least ten counts. The read finishes 3 residues shy of the CDR3 end, and the germline J gene is used to complete it. This chain joins TRBV5-1 and TRBJ2-3, with 8 bases identical to TRBD1. Germline assignment: CDR1 SGHRS and CDR2 YFSETQ. V was clipped by 7 bases and J by 0 bases; unmatched bases: 10. The CDR3 extends over 16 amino acids. Incomplete CDR3 DNA: TGCGCCAGCGGTACTGGGACAGGAGCTAGCACAGATACG. This translates into CASGTGTGASTDT. The complete CDR3 protein is CASGTGTGASTDTQYF.

There are many counts of this clone. Coverage ceases 3 residues before the CDR3 finishes, and the germline J gene fills in the end. This chain connects TRBV6-2 or TRBV6-3 to TRBJ2-5, with 9 bases fitting TRBD2. This CDR3 comprises 13 residues. Germline loops: CDR1 MNHEY, CDR2 SVGEGT. Germline trimming cut 7 bases from V and 5 bases from J; bases unmatched to any gene: 5. The DNA read from the CDR3 is TGTGCCAGCAAGCGGGAGGTTCGGGAGACC. It is translated as CASKREVRET. The complete CDR3 reads CASKREVRETQYF.

This clone has a count of ten or more. One junction end does not reproduce the germline sequence, and a read error may be involved. Read coverage stops 3 residues before the CDR3 terminus; the germline J gene supplies the remainder. The chain is built from TRBV23-1 and TRBJ2-5; 7 nucleotides align to TRBD1. TRBV23-1 is an open reading frame, and its role is uncertain. The CDR3 spans 14 residues. Partial CDR3 DNA: TGCGTCAGCCCCTACAGGGGCCGCATAGGGACC. Translated, it gives CVSPYRGRIGT. The whole CDR3 is CVSPYRGRIGTQYF.

This clone has ten or more counts. Read coverage stops 3 residues before the CDR3 terminus; the germline J gene supplies the remainder. V gene TRBV4-2 combines with J gene TRBJ2-5; 7 positions agree with TRBD1. The V and J ends lost 1 base and 7 bases, in that order; junction bases with no gene match: 12. The CDR3 has 16 residues. CDR1 and CDR2 from the germline V gene are LGHNA and YNFKEQ. Incomplete CDR3 DNA: TGTGCCAGCAGCCAAGCCCGCCAAAAGGGGGCAGGGACC. It translates to CASSQARQKGAGT. The full CDR3 reads CASSQARQKGAGTQYF.

There are many counts of this clone. The CDR3 end is not reached by the read, which stops 3 residues before it; the germline J gene fills it in. This chain connects TRBV7-9 to TRBJ1-5, with D possibly being TRBD1 (6 bases). Germline-derived CDR1 and CDR2 are SEHNR and FQNEAQ (reference sequence). The ends were cut back, 2 bases at V and 6 bases at J, with 14 bases in the middle. The CDR3 is made up of 15 amino acids. The CDR3 is CASSLWSGVAQPQHF. The sequenced part of the CDR3 DNA is TGTGCCAGCAGCTTATGGTCAGGGGTCGCTCAGCCC.

This clone was recorded many times. The read is 3 residues too short to cover the CDR3 end, so that end is filled in from the germline J gene. The gene calls are TRBV19 and TRBJ1-6, with D possibly TRBD1 on 6 matching bases. In germline, CDR1 is LNHDA, CDR2 SQIVND (reference sequence). CDR3 length: 14 residues. V was shortened by 6 bases and J by 7 bases, with 13 bases between the two germline ends. CDR3 residues: CASRDSLRNSPLHF. CDR3 DNA (partial): TGTGCCAGTAGGGACAGCCTTCGGAATTCACCC.

The sample holds many counts of this clone. With the read ending 3 residues before the CDR3 end, the germline J gene is used to fill in that end. The chain is built from TRBV19 and TRBJ1-6, with 10 bases identical to TRBD1. In germline, CDR1 is LNHDA, CDR2 SQIVND (reference sequence). Unmatched junction bases numbered 1, after V lost 9 bases and J lost 5 bases. This CDR3 has 13 residues. The CDR3 DNA, read in part, is TGTGCCAGCGGGACAGGGGATAATTCACCC. Translation: CASGTGDNSP. The whole CDR3 reads CASGTGDNSPLHF.

This clone has a count of ten or more. The observed sequence ends 3 residues before the CDR3 terminus, with the missing tail filled in from the germline J gene. The J gene is TRBJ1-1, the V gene TRBV20-1; unclear D gene. This CDR3 is 13 amino acids long. V lost 1 base and J lost 2, with 8 bases in between. Per the germline V gene, CDR1 is DFQATT and CDR2 is SNEGSKA (reference sequence). CDR3 DNA (partial): TGCAGTGCTAGAGCCCCGGTAAACACTGAA. Translation: CSARAPVNTE. The entire CDR3 protein reads CSARAPVNTEAFF.

This clone was seen repeatedly, ten times or more. The read finishes 3 residues shy of the CDR3 end, and the germline J gene is used to complete it. The V call is TRBV18, the J call TRBJ2-5; TRBD1 might be the D (5 bases). Germline V lookup: CDR1 KGHSH, CDR2 LQKENI. This CDR3 has 14 amino acids. The germline V and J ends were trimmed by 1 base and 3 bases, with 9 bases remaining between them. The covered CDR3 bases are TGTGCCAGCTCACCACGACAGCTAGAAGAGACC. It is translated as CASSPRQLEET. The CDR3, in full, reads CASSPRQLEETQYF.

Ten or more counts support this clone. The CDR3 goes on 3 residues after the read ends, and that part is filled in from the germline J gene. The genes are TRBV4-2 and TRBJ2-3; 11 positions agree with TRBD2. The V gene's germline CDR1 is LGHNA and CDR2 YNFKEQ. This CDR3 comprises 20 residues. The V segment lost 4 bases and the J segment 2 bases; nucleotides outside the gene matches: 17. CDR3 DNA, as far as it was read: TGTGCCAGCAGCCCCCACCGAGGAGCTAGCGGGAGGTGGAACACAGATACG. As protein: CASSPHRGASGRWNTDT. The entire CDR3 sequence reads CASSPHRGASGRWNTDTQYF.

This clone was picked up many times. The sequence runs out 3 residues before the end of the CDR3; the remainder is reconstructed from the germline J gene. V gene TRBV19 combines with J gene TRBJ1-5; 9 positions match TRBD1. CDR1 is LNHDA and CDR2 is SQIVND in the germline V gene (reference sequence). V lost 3 bases to trimming and J lost 2 bases; unmatched junction nucleotides: 5. The CDR3 totals 16 residues. CDR3 DNA (partial): TGTGCCAGTAGTATGGAACAGGGGGCGCGCAATCAGCCC. Translating it yields CASSMEQGARNQP. Given in full, the CDR3 is CASSMEQGARNQPQHF.

In its sample, this clone was seen many times. The CDR3 end is not reached by the read, which stops 3 residues before it; the germline J gene fills it in. The genes are TRBV18 and TRBJ2-7; D remains ambiguous. V was cut by 4 bases and J by 1 base, with 8 bases left in between. CDR1 is KGHSH, CDR2 LQKENI, per germline. This CDR3 has 13 amino acids. The part of the CDR3 DNA that was read is TGTGCCAGCTCACGGGCAGATTCCTACGAG. Protein sequence: CASSRADSYE. The entire CDR3 reads CASSRADSYEQYF.

This clone was recorded at least ten times. Read data end 3 residues before the CDR3 end; the end is taken from the germline J gene. The genes are TRBV5-1 and TRBJ2-7; a possible D gene is TRBD1 (5 bases). This CDR3 has 12 residues. V dropped 4 bases and J dropped 2 bases, with 7 bases sitting between them. The V gene's germline CDR1 is SGHRS and CDR2 YFSETQ. The CDR3: CASSVTAYEQYF. The CDR3 bases that were read are TGCGCCAGCAGCGTGACAGCCTACGAG.

There are many counts of this clone. The missing CDR3 end, 3 residues past where the read stops, is filled in from the germline J gene. The J gene is TRBJ2-7, the V gene TRBV15; TRBD1 agrees at 10 bases. CDR3 size: 15 residues. Trimming removed 3 bases from V and 2 bases from J; junction bases left unmatched: 4. The germline gives CDR1 LNHNV, CDR2 YYDKDF (reference sequence). The covered CDR3 bases are TGTGCCACCAGCAGTGAGACAGGGGGCACCTACGAG. This encodes CATSSETGGTYE. The complete CDR3 sequence is CATSSETGGTYEQYF.

There are many counts of this clone. The observed sequence ends 3 residues before the CDR3 terminus, with the missing tail filled in from the germline J gene. This chain connects TRBV11-1 to TRBJ2-6; D unclear. This CDR3 contains 15 residues. Trimming removed 2 bases from V and 0 bases from J, with 5 bases in between. CDR1 is SGHAT and CDR2 is FQDESV in the germline V gene (reference sequence). The DNA read from the CDR3 is TGTGCCAGCAGCTTACCGGGCTCTGGGGCCAACGTC. Its protein product is CASSLPGSGANV. The full CDR3 protein is CASSLPGSGANVLTF.

Many counts were recorded for this clone. The read falls 3 residues short of the CDR3 end, and the missing part is taken from the germline J gene. This rearrangement joins TRBV6-2 or TRBV6-3 to TRBJ1-1; 8 bases agree with TRBD1. The CDR3 runs to 14 residues. Germline V lookup: CDR1 MNHEY, CDR2 SVGEGT. J lost 4 bases, V lost 2 bases, and 3 bases had no gene match. The chain's CDR3 is CASSYADRGTEAFF. Incomplete CDR3 DNA: TGTGCCAGCAGTTACGCCGACAGGGGCACTGAA.